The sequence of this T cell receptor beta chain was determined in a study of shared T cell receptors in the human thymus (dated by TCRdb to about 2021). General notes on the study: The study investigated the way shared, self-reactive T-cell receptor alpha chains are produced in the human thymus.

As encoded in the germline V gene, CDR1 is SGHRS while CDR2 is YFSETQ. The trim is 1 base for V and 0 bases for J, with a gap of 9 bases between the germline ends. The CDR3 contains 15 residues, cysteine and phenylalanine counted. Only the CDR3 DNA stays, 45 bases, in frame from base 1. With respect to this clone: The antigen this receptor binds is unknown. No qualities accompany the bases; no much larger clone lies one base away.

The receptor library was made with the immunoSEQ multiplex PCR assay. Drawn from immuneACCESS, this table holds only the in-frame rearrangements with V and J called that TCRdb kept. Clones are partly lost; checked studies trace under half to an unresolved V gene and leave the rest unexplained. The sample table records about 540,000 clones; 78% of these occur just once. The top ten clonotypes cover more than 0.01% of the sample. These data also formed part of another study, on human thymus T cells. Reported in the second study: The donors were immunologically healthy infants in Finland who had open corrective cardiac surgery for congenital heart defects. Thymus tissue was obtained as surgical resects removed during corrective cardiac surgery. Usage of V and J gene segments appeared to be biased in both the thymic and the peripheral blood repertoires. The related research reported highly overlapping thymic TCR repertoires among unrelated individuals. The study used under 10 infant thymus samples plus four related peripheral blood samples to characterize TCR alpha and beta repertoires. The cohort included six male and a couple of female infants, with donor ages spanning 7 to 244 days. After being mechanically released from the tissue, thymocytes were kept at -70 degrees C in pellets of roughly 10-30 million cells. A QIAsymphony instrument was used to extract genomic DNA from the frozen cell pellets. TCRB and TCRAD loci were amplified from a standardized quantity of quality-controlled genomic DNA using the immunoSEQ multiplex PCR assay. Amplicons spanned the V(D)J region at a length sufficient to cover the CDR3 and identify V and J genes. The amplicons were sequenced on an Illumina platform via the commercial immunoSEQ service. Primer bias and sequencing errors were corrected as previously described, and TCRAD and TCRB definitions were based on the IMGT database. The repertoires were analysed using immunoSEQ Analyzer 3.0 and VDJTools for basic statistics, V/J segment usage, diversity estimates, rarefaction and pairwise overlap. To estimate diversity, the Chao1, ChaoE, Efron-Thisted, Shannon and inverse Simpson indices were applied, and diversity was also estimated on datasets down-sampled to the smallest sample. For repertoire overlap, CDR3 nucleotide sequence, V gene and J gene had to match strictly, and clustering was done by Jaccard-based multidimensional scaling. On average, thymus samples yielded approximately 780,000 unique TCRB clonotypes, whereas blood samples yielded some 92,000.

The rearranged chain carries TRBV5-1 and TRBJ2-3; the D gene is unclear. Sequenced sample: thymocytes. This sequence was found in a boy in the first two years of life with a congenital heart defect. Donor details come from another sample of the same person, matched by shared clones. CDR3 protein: CASSLTVSSTDTQYF. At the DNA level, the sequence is TGCGCCAGCAGCTTGACAGTTTCTAGCACAGATACGCAGTATTTT.